This T cell receptor beta chain originates from a study of blood T cell repertoires in COVID-19. Study-wide context: COVID-19 samples, acute and convalescent, were from the United States, Italy and Spain.

Profiling relied on immunoSEQ multiplex PCR, and the TCRdb table lists in-frame clones only, not all of them. The table records over 150,000 clones, 85% of them present only once. With 0 bases removed from V and 0 bases from J, the gap between germline ends came to 11 bases. The length of the CDR3 is 16 residues. Germline CDR1 reads MNHEY; CDR2 reads SVGAGI. The chain joins TRBV6-5 to TRBJ1-1; D gene uncertain. The TCR originated in a man in his forties with acute or convalescent COVID-19. Sample: peripheral blood. CDR3 sequence reads: CASSYSLPRLNTEAFF. In DNA, the CDR3 is TGTGCCAGCAGTTACTCTCTTCCGAGGTTGAACACTGAAGCTTTCTTT.